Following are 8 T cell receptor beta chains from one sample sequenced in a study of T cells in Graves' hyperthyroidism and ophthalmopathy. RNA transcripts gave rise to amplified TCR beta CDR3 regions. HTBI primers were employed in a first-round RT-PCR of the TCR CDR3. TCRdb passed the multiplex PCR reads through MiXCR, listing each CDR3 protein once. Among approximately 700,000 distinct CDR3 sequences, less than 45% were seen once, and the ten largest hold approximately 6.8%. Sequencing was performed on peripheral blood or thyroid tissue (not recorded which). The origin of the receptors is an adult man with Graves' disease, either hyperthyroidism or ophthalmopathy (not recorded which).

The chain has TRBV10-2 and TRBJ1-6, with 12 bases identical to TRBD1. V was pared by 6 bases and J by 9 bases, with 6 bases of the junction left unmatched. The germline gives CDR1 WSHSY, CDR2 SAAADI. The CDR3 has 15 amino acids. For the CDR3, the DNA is TGCGCCAGCAGACCGGGACAGGGGGCAGTTTCACCCCTCCACTTT. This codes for CASRPGQGAVSPLHF.

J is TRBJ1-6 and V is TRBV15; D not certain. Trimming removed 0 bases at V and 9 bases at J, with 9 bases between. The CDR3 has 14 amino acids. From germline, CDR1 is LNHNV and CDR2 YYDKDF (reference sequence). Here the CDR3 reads CATSRDRGISPLHF. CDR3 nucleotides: TGTGCCACCAGCAGAGATAGAGGGATTTCACCCCTCCACTTT.

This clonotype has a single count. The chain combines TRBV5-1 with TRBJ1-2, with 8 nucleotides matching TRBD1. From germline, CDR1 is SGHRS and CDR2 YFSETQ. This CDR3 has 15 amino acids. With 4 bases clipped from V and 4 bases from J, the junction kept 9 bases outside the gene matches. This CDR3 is CASSLTGGVTYGYTF. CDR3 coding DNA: TGCGCCAGCAGCCTCACAGGGGGGGTTACCTATGGCTACACCTTC.

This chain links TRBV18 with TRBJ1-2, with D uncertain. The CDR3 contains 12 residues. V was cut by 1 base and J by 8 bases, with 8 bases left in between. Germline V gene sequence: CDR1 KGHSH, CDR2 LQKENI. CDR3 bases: TGTGCCAGCTCACCACGGGAGTGGGGCTACACCTTC. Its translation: CASSPREWGYTF.

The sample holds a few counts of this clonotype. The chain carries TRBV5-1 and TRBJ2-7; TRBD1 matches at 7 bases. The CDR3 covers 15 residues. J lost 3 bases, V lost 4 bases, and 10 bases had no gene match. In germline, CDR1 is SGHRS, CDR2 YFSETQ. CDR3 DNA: TGCGCCAGCAGCACCACCGCCGGGACAGTCTACGAGCAGTACTTC. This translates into CASSTTAGTVYEQYF. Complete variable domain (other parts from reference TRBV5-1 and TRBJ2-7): KAGVTQTPRYLIKTRGQQVTLSCSPISGHRSVSWYQQTPGQGLQFLFEYFSETQRNKGNFPGRFSGRQFSNSRSEMNVSTLELGDSALYLCASSTTAGTVYEQYFGPGTRLTVT.

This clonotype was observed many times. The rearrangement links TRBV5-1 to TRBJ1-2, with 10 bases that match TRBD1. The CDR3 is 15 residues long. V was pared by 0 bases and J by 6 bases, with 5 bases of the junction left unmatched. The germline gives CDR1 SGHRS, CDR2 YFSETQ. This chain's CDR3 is CASSLASGTGDGYTF. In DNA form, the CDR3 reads TGCGCCAGCAGCTTGGCATCCGGGACAGGGGATGGCTACACCTTC.

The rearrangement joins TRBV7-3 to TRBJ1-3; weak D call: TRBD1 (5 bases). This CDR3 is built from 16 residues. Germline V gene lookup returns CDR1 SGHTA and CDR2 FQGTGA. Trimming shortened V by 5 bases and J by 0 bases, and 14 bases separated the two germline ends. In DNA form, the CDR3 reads TGTGCCAGCAGCCAAGAGATAGGGGACTCTGGAAACACCATATATTTT. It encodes CASSQEIGDSGNTIYF.

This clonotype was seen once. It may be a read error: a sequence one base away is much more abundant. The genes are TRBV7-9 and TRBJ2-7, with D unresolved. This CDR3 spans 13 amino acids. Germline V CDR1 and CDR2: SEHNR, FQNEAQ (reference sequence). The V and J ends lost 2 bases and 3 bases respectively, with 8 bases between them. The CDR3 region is CASSLRALYEQYF. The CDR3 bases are TGTGCCAGCAGCTTAAGGGCCCTCTACGAGCAGTACTTC.